This T cell receptor beta chain was identified in a study of post-analysis software for immune sequencing data. Whole-study context: Relapsing-remitting, secondary progressive and progressive-relapsing forms of multiple sclerosis all featured among disease courses.

In this sample, this clonotype turned up a few times. The antigen is undetermined. Whole-study results and caveats: Patients used about 5 TRBV segments, including TRBV5-6, TRBV5-1 and TRBV20-1, more often than controls.

This CDR3 comprises 16 residues. The J segment lost 1 base and the V segment lost 5 bases, leaving 11 bases of the junction unmatched. The germline V gene encodes CDR1 SEHNR and CDR2 FQNEAQ (reference sequence). TCR beta cDNA libraries included unique molecular identifiers. Each CDR3 protein gets one entry after TCRdb re-called the PCR reads with MiXCR. The sample gives hundreds of thousands of distinct CDR3 sequences, 44% of which show up once; over 1.5% is in the top ten. Sequencing input: blood. The source is a girl aged 10-17 years with multiple sclerosis. This sequence joins TRBV7-9 and TRBJ2-7, with 7 nucleotides matching TRBD1. As DNA, the CDR3 is TGTGCCAGCAGCGAAGGAACAGGGGCGTTATCCTACGAGCAGTACTTC. It codes for CASSEGTGALSYEQYF.